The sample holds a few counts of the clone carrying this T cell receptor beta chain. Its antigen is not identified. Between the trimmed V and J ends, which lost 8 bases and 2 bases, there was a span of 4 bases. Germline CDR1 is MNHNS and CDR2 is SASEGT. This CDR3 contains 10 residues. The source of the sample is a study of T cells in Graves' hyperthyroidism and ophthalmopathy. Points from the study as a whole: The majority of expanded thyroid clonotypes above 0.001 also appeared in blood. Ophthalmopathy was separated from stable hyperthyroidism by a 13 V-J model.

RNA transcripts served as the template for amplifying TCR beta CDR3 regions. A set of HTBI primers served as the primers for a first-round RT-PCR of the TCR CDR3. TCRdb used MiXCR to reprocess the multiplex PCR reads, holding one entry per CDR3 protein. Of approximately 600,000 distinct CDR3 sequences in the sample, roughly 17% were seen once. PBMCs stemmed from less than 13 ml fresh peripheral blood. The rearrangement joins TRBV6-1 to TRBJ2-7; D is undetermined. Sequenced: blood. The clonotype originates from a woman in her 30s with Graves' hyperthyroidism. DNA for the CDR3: TGTGCCAGCCTGGCCTACGAGCAGTACTTC. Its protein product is CASLAYEQYF.